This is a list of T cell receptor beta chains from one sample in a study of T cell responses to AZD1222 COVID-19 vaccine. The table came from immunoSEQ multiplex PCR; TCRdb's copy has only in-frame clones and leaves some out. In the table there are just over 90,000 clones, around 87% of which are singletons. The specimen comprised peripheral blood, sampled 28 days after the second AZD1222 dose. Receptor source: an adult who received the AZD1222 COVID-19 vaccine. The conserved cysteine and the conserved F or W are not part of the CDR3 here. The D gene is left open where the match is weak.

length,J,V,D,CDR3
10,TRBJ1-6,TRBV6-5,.,ATKGHNSPLH
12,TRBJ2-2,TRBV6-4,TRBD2,ASSIAGGTGELF
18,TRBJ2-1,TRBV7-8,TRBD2,ASSGTGTSGGPRSYNEQF
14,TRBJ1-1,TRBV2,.,ASSEFGAGGNTEAF
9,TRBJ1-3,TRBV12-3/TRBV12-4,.,ASSFLDTIY
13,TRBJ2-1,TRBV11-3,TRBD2,ASSLGTAGDDEQF
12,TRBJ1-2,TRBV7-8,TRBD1,ASSLALDGTGYT
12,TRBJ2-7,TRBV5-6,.,ASSFGQGTYEQY
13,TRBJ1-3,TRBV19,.,ASTQGGKSGNTIY
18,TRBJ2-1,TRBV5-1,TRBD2,ASSLLQLPFSGGTHNEQF
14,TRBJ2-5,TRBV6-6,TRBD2,ASSYDLGGGRETQY
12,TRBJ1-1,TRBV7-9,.,ASSPRGARTEAF
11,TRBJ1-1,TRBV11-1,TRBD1,ASSLEGATEAF
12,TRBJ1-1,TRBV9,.,ASSVVSMNTEAF
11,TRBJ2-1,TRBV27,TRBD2,ASSQETGTSQF
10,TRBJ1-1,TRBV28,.,ASSLEGSEAF
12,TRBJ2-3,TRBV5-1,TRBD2,ASRAAGVSDTQY
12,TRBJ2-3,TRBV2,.,ASSVAGFQDTQY
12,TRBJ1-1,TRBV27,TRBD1,ASSFLRTGTEAF
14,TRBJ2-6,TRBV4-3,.,ASSQDNTAGANVLT
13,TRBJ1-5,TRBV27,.,ASSQWPDSNQPQH
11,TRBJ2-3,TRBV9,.,ASSVVLSDTQY
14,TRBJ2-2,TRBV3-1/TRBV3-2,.,ASSQGGRQNTGELF
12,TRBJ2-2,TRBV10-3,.,AIRDPTGPGELF
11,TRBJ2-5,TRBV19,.,ASSTAQQETQY
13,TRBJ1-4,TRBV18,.,ASSPFNGRNEKLF
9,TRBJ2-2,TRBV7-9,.,ASSLLGELF
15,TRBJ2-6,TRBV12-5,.,ASGLVGITSGANVLT
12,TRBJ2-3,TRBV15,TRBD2,ATRRGEGTDTQY
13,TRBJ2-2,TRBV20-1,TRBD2,SASSASGRAGELF
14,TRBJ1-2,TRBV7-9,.,ASSPGGARLMNGYT
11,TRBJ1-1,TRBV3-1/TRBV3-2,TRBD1,ASSHRQGVEAF
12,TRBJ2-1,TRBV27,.,ASSHGLVRNEQF
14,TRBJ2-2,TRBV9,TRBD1,ASSVGGTGYSGELF
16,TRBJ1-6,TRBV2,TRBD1,ASSEGGQGASYNSPLH
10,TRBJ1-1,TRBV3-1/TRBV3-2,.,ASSQLTSQAF
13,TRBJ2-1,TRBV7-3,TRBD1,ASSLQGSGFDEQF
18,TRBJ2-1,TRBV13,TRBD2,ASNRLRAGEGVIGYGEQF
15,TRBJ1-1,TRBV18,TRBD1,ASSPPRTGVLNTEAF